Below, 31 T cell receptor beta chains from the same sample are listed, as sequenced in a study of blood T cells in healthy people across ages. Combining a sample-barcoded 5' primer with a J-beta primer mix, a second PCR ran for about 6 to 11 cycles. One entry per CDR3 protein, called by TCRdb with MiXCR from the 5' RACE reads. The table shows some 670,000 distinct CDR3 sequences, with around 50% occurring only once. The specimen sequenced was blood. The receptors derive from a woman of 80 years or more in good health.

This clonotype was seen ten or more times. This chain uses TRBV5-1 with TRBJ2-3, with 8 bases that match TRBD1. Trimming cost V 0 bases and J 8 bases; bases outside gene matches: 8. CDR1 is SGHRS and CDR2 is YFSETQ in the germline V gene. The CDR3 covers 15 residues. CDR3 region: CASSLAGTGLGTQYF. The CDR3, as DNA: TGCGCCAGCAGCTTGGCCGGGACAGGTCTGGGTACGCAGTATTTT.

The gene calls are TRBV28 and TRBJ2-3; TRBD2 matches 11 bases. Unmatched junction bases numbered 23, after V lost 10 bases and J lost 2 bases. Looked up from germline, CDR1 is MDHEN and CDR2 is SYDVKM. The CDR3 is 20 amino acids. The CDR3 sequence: CAIHPPTGTSGIRYTDTQYF. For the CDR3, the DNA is TGTGCCATCCATCCTCCTACCGGGACTAGCGGTATCAGGTACACAGATACGCAGTATTTT.

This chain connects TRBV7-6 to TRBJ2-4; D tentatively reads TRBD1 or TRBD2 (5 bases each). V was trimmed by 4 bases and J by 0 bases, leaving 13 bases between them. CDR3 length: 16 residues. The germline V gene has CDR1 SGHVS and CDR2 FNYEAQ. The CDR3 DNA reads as TGTGCCAGCAGCTCCTCGGGACCTGGAGCCAAAAACATTCAGTACTTC. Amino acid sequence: CASSSSGPGAKNIQYF. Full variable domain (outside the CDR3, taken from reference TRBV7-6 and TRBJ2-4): GAGVSQSPRYKVTKRGQDVALRCDPISGHVSLYWYRQALGQGPEFLTYFNYEAQQDKSGLPNDRFSAERPEGSISTLTIQRTEQRDSAMYRCASSSSGPGAKNIQYFGAGTRLSVL.

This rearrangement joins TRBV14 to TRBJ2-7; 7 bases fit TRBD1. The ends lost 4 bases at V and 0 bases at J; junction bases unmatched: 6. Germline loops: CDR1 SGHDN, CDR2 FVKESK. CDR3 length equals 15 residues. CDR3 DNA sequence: TGTGCCAGCAGCCCTTTGACAGGGAGCTCCTACGAGCAGTACTTC. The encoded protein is CASSPLTGSSYEQYF.

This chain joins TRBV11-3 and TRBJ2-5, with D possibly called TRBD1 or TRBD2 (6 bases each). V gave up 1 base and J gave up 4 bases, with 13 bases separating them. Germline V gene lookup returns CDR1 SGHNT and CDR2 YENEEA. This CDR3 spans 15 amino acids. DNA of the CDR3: TGTGCCAGCAGCTTAGGAGGAGGGGGAGGAGAGACCCAGTACTTC. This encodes CASSLGGGGGETQYF.

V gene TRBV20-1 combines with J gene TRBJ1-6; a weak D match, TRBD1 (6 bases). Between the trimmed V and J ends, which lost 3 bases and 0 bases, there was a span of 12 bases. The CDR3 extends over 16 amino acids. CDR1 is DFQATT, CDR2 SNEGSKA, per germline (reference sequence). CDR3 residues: CSARGAGSSYNSPLHF. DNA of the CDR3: TGCAGTGCTAGGGGGGCAGGGAGCTCCTATAATTCACCCCTCCACTTT.

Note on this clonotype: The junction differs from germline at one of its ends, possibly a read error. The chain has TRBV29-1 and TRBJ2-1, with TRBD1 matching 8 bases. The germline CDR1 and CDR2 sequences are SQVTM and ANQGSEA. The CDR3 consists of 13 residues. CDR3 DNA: TGCGGCGTTGAAGACAGGGGCGGCAATGAGCAGTTCTTC. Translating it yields CGVEDRGGNEQFF.

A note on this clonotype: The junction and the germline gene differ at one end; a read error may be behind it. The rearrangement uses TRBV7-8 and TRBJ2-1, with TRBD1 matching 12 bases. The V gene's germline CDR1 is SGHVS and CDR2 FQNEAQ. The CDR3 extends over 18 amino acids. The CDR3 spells CAGSQRDRGLRSYNEQFF. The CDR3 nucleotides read TGTGCCGGCAGCCAGAGGGACAGGGGGCTTAGGTCCTACAATGAGCAGTTCTTC.

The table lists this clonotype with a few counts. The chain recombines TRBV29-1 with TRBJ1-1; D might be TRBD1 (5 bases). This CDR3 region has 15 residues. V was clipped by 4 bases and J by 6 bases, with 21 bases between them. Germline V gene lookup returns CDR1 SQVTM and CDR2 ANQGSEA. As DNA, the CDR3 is TGCAGCGTTGGAGGGAACGCCGGTAGAGGGGCTGAAGCTTTCTTT. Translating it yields CSVGGNAGRGAEAFF.

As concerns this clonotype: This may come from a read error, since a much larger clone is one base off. CDR3 sequence reads: CASSLAKYTGNVQFF. The CDR3 nucleotides read TGTGCCAGCAGTCTAGCCAAATACACGGGAAATGTGCAGTTCTTC. The V gene is TRBV3-1, the J gene TRBJ2-1; tentatively, D is TRBD2 (5 bases). This CDR3 spans 15 amino acids. CDR1 LGHDT and CDR2 YNNKEL come from the germline V gene (reference sequence).

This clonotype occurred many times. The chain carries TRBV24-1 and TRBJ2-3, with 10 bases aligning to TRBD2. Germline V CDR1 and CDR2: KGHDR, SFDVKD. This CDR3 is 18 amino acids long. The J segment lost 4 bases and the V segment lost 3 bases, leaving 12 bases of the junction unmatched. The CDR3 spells CATSDRSGRSRGSDTQYF. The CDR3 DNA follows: TGTGCCACCAGTGATCGTAGCGGGAGGAGCCGCGGGTCAGATACGCAGTATTTT.

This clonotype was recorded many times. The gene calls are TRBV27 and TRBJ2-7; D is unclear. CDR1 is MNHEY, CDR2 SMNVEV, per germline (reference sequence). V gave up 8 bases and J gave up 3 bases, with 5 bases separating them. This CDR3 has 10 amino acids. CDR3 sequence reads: CASGRYEQYF. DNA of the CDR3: TGTGCCAGCGGACGCTACGAGCAGTACTTC.

Written as DNA, the CDR3 is TGCAGTGCTACCTACAGGGTCACGACACCCCTCCACTTT. It is translated as CSATYRVTTPLHF. This sequence joins TRBV20-1 and TRBJ1-6; perhaps TRBD1 as D (6 bases). The CDR3 length is 13 residues. The V end was cut by 4 bases, the J end by 11 bases, with 15 bases between. Germline V lookup: CDR1 DFQATT, CDR2 SNEGSKA (reference sequence).

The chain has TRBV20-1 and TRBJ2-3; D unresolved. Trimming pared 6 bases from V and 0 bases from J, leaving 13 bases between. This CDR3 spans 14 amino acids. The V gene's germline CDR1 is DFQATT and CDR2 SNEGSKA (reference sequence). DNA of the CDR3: TGCAGTGCCATTCAACGGGCTAGCACAGATACGCAGTATTTT. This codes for CSAIQRASTDTQYF.

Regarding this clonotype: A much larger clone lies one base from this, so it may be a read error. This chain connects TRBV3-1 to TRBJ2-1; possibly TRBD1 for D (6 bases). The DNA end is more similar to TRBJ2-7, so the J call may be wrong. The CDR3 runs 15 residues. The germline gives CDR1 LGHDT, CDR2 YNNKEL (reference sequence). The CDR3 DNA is TGTGCCAGCAGCCCTGGGTATGGGGGCTACAATGAGCAGTACTTC. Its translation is CASSPGYGGYNEQYF.

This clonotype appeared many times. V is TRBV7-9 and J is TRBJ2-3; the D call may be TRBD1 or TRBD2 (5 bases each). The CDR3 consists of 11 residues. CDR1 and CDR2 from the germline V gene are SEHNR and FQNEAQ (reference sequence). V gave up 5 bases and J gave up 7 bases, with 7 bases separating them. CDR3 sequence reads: CASSEGHTQYF. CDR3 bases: TGTGCCAGCAGCGAGGGGCATACGCAGTATTTT. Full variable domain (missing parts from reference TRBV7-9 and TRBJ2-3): DTGVSQNPRHKITKRGQNVTFRCDPISEHNRLYWYRQTLGQGPEFLTYFQNEAQLEKSRLLSDRFSAERPKGSFSTLEIQRTEQGDSAMYLCASSEGHTQYFGPGTRLTVL.

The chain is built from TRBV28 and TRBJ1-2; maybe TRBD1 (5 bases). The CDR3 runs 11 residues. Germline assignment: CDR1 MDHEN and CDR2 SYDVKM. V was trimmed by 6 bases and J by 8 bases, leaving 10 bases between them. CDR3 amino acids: CASSQGRGYTF. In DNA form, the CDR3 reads TGTGCCAGCAGCCAGGGCAGGGGCTACACCTTC.

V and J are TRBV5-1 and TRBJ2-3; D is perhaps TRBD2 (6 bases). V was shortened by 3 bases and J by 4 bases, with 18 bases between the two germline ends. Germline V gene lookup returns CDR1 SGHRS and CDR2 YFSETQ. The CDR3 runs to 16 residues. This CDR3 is CASSSAFGGIADTQYF. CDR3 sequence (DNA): TGCGCCAGCAGCTCGGCCTTCGGCGGGATCGCAGATACGCAGTATTTT.

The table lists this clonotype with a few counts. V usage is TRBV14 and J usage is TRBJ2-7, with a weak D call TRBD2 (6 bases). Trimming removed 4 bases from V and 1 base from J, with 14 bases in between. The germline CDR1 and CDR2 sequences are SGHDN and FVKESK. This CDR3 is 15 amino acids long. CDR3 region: CASSPFEGGSYEQYF. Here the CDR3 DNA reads TGTGCCAGCAGCCCCTTTGAGGGAGGTTCCTACGAGCAGTACTTC.

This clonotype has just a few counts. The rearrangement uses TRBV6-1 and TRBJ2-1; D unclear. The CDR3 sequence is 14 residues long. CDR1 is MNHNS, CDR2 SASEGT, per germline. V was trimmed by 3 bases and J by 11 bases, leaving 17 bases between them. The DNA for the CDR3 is TGTGCCAGCAGTGAGGGCCCCGGGCAGCATAAGCAGTTCTTC. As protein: CASSEGPGQHKQFF.

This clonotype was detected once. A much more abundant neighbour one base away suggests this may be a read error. The CDR3 bases are TGTGCCAACAGACCCCGACAGAACACTGAAGCTTTCTTT. It codes for CANRPRQNTEAFF. The V call is TRBV6-2 or TRBV6-3, the J call TRBJ1-1; D gene uncertain. Germline CDR1 and CDR2: MNHEY and SVGEGT. V lost 10 bases and J lost 1, with 13 bases in between. The CDR3 spans 13 residues.

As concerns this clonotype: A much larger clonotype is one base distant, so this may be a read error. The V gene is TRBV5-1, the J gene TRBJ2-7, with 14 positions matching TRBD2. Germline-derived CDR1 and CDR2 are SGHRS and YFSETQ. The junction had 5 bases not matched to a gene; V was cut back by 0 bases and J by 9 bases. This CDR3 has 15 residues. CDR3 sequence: CASSLARLAGGMQYF. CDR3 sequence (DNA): TGCGCCAGCAGCTTGGCCAGACTAGCGGGGGGGATGCAGTACTTC.

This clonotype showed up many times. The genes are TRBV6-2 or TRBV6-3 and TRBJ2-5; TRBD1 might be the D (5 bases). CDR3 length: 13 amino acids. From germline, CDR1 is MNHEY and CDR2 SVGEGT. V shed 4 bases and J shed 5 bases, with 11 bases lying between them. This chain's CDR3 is CASSFPGLETQYF. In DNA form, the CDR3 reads TGTGCCAGCAGTTTCCCAGGGCTGGAGACCCAGTACTTC.

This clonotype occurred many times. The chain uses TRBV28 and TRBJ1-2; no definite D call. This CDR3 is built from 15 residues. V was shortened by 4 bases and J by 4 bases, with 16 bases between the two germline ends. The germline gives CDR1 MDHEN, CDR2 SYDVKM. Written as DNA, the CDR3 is TGTGCCAGCAGTTCACGTAACACGTTTGGCTATGGCTACACCTTC. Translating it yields CASSSRNTFGYGYTF.

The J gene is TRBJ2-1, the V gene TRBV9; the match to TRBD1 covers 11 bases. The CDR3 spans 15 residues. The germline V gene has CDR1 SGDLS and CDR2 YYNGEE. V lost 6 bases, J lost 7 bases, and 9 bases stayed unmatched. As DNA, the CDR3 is TGTGCCAGCACCCTAGGGACAGGGGGGGGTAATGAGCAGTTCTTC. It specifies CASTLGTGGGNEQFF.

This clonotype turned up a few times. Here the CDR3 reads CSAASGLRGYTF. The CDR3 DNA reads as TGCAGTGCTGCCTCGGGCCTGCGGGGCTACACCTTC. The chain has TRBV20-1 and TRBJ1-2; no reliable D call. Per germline, CDR1 DFQATT and CDR2 SNEGSKA (reference sequence). The V end was cut by 5 bases, the J end by 8 bases, with 15 bases between. This CDR3 spans 12 amino acids.

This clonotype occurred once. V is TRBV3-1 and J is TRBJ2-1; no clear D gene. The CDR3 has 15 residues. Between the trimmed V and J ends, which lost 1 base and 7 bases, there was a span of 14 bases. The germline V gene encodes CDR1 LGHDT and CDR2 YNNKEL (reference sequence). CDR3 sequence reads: CASSQVEISKNEQFF. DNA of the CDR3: TGTGCCAGCAGCCAAGTTGAGATTAGCAAGAATGAGCAGTTCTTC.

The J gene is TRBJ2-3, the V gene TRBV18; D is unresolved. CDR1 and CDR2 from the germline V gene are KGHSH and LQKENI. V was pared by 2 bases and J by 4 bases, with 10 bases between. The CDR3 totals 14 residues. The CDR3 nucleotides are TGTGCCAGCTCACCAATGCCCCCTTCAGATACGCAGTATTTT. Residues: CASSPMPPSDTQYF.

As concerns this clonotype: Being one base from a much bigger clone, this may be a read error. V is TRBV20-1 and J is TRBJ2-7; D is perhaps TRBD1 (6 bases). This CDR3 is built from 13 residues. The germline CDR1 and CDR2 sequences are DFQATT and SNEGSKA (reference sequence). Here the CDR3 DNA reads TGCAGTTCTAGAGGGGACACCGACTACGAGCAGTACTTC. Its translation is CSSRGDTDYEQYF.

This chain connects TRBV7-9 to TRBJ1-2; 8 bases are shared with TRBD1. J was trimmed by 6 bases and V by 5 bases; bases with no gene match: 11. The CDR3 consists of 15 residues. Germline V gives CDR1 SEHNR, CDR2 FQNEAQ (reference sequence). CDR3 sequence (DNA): TGTGCCAGCAGCCCTGGCGGGGACAGGAGAGATGGCTACACCTTC. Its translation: CASSPGGDRRDGYTF.

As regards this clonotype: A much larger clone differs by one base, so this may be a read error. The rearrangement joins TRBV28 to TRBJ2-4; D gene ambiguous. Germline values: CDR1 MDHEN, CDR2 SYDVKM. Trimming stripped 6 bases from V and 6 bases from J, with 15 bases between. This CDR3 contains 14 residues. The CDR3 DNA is TGTGCCAGCAGCTCCAATGGACGTATAAACATTCAGTACTTC. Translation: CASSSNGRINIQYF.